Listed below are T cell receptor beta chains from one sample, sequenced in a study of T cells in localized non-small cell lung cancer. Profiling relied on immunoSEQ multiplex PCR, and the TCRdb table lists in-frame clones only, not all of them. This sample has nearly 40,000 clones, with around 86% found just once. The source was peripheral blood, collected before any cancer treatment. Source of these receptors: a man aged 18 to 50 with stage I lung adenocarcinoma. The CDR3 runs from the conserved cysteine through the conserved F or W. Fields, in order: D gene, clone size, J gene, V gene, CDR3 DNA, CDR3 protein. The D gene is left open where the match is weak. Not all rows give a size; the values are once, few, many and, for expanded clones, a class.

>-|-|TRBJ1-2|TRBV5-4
TGTGCCAGCAGCTACCCTCGTGTAGGGGACTATGGCTACACCTTC
CASSYPRVGDYGYTF
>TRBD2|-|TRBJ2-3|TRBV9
TGTGCCAGCAGCGTAGTAGGTGAGCGGGGGGACGGAGATACGCAGTATTTT
CASSVVGERGDGDTQYF
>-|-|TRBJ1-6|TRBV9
TGTGCCAGCAGCGTAGGGGGGTACGGGCAATCTTCACCCCTCCACTTT
CASSVGGYGQSSPLHF
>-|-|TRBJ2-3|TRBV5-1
TGCGCCAGCAGCCCCGGGGAAAGCACAGATACGCAGTATTTT
CASSPGESTDTQYF
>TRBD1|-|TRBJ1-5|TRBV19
TGTGCCAGTTCTCGGACAGGGGAAAGCAATCAGCCCCAGCATTTT
CASSRTGESNQPQHF
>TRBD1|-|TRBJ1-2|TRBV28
TGTGCCAGCAGTTTAGGGGACAGGGCTGGAGGCTACACCTTC
CASSLGDRAGGYTF
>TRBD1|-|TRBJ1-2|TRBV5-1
TGCGCCAGCAGCTCCGGGACAGGGGGAACCTATGGCTACACCTTC
CASSSGTGGTYGYTF
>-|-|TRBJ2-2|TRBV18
TGTGCCAGCTCAACGGGACACAGGAACACCGGGGAGCTGTTTTTT
CASSTGHRNTGELFF
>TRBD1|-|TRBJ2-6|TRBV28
TGTGCCAGCAGTTTCACAGGGGCTGGGGCCAACGTCCTGACTTTC
CASSFTGAGANVLTF
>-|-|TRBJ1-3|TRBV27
TGTGCCAGCACTGAACGGGGCGGTGGAAACACCATATATTTT
CASTERGGGNTIYF
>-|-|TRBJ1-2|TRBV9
TGTGCCAGCAGCCAGGCCGGGACCGGGAATGGCTACACCTTC
CASSQAGTGNGYTF
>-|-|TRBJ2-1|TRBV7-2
TGTGCCAGCAGCCCGGGGTCGGGGGGCGGCCCGAGGGATGAGCAGTTCTTC
CASSPGSGGGPRDEQFF
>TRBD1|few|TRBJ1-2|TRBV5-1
TGCGCCAGCAGCCAGACCGAGACAGGGGCGGGAAGTGGCTACACCTTC
CASSQTETGAGSGYTF
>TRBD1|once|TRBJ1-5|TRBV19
TGTGCCAGTAGTTCCCGGGACAGCTTTTATCAGCCCCAGCATTTT
CASSSRDSFYQPQHF
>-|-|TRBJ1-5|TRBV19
TGTGCCAGTAGCCAAATGTTCCAGGGTGAGCCCCAGCATTTT
CASSQMFQGEPQHF
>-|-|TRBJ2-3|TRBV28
TGTGCCAGCAGCCATGGGGGGGCCGGGACAGATACGCAGTATTTT
CASSHGGAGTDTQYF
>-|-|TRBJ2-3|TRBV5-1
TGCGCCAGCTGTCCGGACTCAACTACAGATACGCAGTATTTT
CASCPDSTTDTQYF
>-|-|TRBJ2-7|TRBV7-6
TGTGCCAGCAGCTTAGACCGCGAGCAGTACTTC
CASSLDREQYF
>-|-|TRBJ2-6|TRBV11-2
TGTGCCAGCAGAATGTTCAGGGGAAGGGGGGCCAACGTCCTGACTTTC
CASRMFRGRGANVLTF
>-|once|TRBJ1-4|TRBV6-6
TGTGCCAGCAGAATGACAGTTGCAACTAATGAAAAACTGTTTTTT
CASRMTVATNEKLFF
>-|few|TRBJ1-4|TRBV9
TGTGCCAGCAGCGTAGGGACAATCGAGGGGGAAAAACTGTTTTTT
CASSVGTIEGEKLFF
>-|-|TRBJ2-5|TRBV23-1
TGCGCCAGCTCGGAGACCCAGTACTTC
CASSETQYF
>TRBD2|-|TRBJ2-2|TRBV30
TGTGCCTGGAGTGTACTCAGGGGACTAGCGGGGGGGAACACCGGGGAGCTGTTTTTT
CAWSVLRGLAGGNTGELFF
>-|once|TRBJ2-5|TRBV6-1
TGTGCCAGCAGTGACGATACCACAGGGAGAGAGACCCAGTACTTC
CASSDDTTGRETQYF
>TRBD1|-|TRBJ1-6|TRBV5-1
TGCGCCAGCAGCAACAGGGGGCCGGGGTCCCTCCACTTT
CASSNRGPGSLHF
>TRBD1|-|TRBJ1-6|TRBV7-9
TGTGCCAGCAGCCGAGGGACAGGGGGCGACTCACCCCTCCACTTT
CASSRGTGGDSPLHF
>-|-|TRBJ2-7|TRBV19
TGTGCCAGTAGTATACGAGGGCGACCCTACGAGCAGTACTTC
CASSIRGRPYEQYF
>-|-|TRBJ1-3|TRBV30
TGTGCCCGCCGGGTGGGCTCTGGAAACACCATATATTTT
CARRVGSGNTIYF
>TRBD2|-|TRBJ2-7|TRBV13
TGTGCCAGCAGCCCAGCGGGCGGGGGCTCCTACGAGCAGTACTTC
CASSPAGGGSYEQYF
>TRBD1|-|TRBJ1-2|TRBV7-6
TGTGCCAGCAGCTTAAGTTTGGGACAGGGGGCACGGGGCTACACCTTC
CASSLSLGQGARGYTF
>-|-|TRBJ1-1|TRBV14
TGTGCCAGCAGCCAAACATCTTCTTTAGCTTTCTTT
CASSQTSSLAFF
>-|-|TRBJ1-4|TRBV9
TGTGCCAGCAGCCCCTCGGGGGTCAATGAAAAACTGTTTTTT
CASSPSGVNEKLFF
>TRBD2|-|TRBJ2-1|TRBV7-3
TGTGCCAGCAGCTTCCTAGCGGGGGGGCCTAATGAGCAGTTCTTC
CASSFLAGGPNEQFF
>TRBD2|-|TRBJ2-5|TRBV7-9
TGTGCCAGCAGCTTAAGCGGGGCGAAGGAGACCCAGTACTTC
CASSLSGAKETQYF
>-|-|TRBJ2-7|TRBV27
TGTGCCAGCAGTTTCGGGACAACGAGAACCTACGAGCAGTACTTC
CASSFGTTRTYEQYF
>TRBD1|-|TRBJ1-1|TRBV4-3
TGCGCCAGCAGCCAAGAAGCAGGGGGCCTTTCAGCTTTCTTT
CASSQEAGGLSAFF
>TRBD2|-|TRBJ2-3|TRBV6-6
TGTGCCAGCAGCCCGATTGCGGGGGGGACCCCGTATACGCAGTATTTT
CASSPIAGGTPYTQYF
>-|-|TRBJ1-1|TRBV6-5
TGTGCCAGCAGTTACTCGACACAGGAGGGGTACACTGAAGCTTTCTTT
CASSYSTQEGYTEAFF
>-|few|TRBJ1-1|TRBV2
TGTGCCAGCAAACAGGATTTGGACACTGAAGCTTTCTTT
CASKQDLDTEAFF
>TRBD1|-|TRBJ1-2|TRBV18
TGTGCCAGCTCACCAGGGACAGGTCTTCGGGATGGCTACACCTTC
CASSPGTGLRDGYTF